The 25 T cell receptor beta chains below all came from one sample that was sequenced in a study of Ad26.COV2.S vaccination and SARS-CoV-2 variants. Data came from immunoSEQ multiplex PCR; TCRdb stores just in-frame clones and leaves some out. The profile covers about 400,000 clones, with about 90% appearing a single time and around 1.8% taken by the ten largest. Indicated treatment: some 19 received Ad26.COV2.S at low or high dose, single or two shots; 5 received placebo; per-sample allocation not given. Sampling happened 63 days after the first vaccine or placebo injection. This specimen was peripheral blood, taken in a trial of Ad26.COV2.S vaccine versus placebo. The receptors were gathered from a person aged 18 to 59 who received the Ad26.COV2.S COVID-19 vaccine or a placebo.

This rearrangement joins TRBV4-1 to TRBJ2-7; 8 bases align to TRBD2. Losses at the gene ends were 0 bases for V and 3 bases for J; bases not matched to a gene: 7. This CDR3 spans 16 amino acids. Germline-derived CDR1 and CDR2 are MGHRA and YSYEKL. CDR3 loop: CASSQDPGLEYYEQYF. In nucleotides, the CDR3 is TGCGCCAGCAGCCAAGATCCGGGACTAGAATACTACGAGCAGTACTTC.

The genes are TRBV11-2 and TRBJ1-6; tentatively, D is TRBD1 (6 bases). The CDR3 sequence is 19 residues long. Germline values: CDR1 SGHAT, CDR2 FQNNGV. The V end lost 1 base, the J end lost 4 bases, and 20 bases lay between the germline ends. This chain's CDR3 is CASSLVGLGGARYNSPLHF. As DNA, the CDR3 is TGTGCCAGCAGCTTAGTAGGGCTGGGGGGCGCGAGGTATAATTCACCCCTCCACTTT.

In DNA, the CDR3 is TGTGCCAGTAGTATAGGGGCAGGGATAGAGGGCTACACCTTC. It specifies CASSIGAGIEGYTF. The chain couples TRBV19 to TRBJ1-2; D may be TRBD1 (5 bases). This CDR3 is 14 amino acids long. Trimming stripped 1 base from V and 8 bases from J, with 14 bases between. Germline CDR1 reads LNHDA; CDR2 reads SQIVND (reference sequence).

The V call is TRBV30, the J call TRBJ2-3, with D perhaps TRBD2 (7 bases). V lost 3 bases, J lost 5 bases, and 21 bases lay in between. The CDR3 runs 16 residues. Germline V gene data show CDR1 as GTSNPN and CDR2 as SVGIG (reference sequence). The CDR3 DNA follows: TGTGCCTGGAGGACAAGAGGAGGGGGGGCTCTAGATACGCAGTATTTT. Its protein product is CAWRTRGGGALDTQYF.

The CDR3 nucleotides read TGTGCCAGCAGCCCCAGGGACGACTACAATGAGCAGTTCTTC. Protein sequence: CASSPRDDYNEQFF. The rearrangement links TRBV7-9 to TRBJ2-1; D may match TRBD1 or TRBD2 (5 bases each). The CDR3 has 14 amino acids. The ends were cut back, 5 bases at V and 3 bases at J, with 11 bases in the middle. Looked up from germline, CDR1 is SEHNR and CDR2 is FQNEAQ (reference sequence).

CDR3 sequence: CASSFHGTQGSSEQYF. In nucleotides, the CDR3 is TGTGCCAGCAGCTTTCACGGGACTCAGGGGTCTAGCGAGCAGTACTTC. The chain joins TRBV7-9 to TRBJ2-7; D assignment may be TRBD1 or TRBD2 (6 bases each). Per germline, CDR1 SEHNR and CDR2 FQNEAQ (reference sequence). The length of the CDR3 is 16 residues. Trimming took 3 bases from V and 6 from J, leaving 21 bases between them.

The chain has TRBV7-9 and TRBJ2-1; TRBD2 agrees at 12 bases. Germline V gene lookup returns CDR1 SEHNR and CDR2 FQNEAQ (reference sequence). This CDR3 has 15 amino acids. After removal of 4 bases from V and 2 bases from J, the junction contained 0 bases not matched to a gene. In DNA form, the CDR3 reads TGTGCCAGCAGCTCTAGCGGGGGGGCCTACAATGAGCAGTTCTTC. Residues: CASSSSGGAYNEQFF.

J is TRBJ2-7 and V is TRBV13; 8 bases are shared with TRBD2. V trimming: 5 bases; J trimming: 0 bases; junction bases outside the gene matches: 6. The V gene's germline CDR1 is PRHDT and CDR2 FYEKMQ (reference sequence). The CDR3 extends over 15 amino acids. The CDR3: CASSRGLAGSYEQYF. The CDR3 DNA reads TGTGCCAGCAGCCGGGGGCTAGCGGGCTCCTACGAGCAGTACTTC.

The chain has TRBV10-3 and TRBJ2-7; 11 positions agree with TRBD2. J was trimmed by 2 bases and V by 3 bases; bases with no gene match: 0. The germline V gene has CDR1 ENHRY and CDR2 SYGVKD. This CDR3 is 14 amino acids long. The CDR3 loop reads CAISELAGAYEQYF. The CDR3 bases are TGTGCCATCAGTGAACTAGCGGGAGCCTACGAGCAGTACTTC.

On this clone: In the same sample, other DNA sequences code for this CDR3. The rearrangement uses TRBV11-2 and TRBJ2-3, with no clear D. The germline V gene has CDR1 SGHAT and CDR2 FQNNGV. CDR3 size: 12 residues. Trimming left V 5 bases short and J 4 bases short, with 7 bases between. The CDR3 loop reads CASSLRSDTQYF. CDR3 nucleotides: TGTGCCAGCAGCCTTAGGTCAGATACGCAGTATTTT.

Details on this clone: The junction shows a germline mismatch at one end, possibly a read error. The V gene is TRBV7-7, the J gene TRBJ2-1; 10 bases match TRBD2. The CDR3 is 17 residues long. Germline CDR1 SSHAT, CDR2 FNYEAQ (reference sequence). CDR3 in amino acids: CASSLDGASGGNNEQFF. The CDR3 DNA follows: TGTGCTAGCAGCTTAGATGGGGCTAGCGGGGGAAACAATGAGCAGTTCTTC.

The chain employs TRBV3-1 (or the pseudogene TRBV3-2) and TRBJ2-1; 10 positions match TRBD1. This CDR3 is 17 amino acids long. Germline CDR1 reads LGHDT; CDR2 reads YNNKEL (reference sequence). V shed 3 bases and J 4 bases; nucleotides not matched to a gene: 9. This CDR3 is CASSQSRDRGRYNEQFF. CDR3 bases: TGTGCCAGCAGCCAGTCCCGGGACAGGGGTCGGTACAATGAGCAGTTCTTC.

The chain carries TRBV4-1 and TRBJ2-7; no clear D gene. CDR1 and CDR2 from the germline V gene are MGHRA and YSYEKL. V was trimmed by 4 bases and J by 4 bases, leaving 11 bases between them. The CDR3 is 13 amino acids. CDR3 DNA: TGCGCCAGCAGCCCCAGTGCCTTATACGAGCAGTACTTC. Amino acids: CASSPSALYEQYF.

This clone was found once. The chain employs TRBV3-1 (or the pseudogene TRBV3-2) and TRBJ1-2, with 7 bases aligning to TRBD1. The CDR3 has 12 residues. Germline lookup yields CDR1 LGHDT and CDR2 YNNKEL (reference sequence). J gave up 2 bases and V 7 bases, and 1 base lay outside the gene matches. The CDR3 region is CASKDRNYGYTF. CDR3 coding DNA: TGTGCCAGCAAGGACAGGAACTATGGCTACACCTTC.

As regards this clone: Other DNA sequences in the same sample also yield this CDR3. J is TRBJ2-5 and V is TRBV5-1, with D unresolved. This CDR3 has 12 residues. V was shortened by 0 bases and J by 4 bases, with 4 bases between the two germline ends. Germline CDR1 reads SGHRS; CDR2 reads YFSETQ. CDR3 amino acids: CASSLDRETQYF. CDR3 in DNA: TGCGCCAGCAGCTTGGATAGAGAGACCCAGTACTTC.

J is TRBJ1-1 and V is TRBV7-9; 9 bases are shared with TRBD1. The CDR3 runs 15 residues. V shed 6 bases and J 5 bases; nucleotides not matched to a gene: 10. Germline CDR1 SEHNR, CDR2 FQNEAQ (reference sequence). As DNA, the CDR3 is TGTGCCAGCAGTTATCACAGGGGGCAGGGGACTGAAGCTTTCTTT. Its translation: CASSYHRGQGTEAFF.

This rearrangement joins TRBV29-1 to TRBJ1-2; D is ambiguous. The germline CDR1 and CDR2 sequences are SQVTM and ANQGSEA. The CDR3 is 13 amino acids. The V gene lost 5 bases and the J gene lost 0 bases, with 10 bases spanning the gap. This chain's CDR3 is CSVPGKANYGYTF. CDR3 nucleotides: TGCAGCGTTCCGGGAAAAGCTAACTATGGCTACACCTTC.

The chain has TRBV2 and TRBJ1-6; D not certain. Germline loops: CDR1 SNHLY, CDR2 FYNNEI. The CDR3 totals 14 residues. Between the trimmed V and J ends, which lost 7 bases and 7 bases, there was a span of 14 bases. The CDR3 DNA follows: TGTGCCAGCAAGGTTTCCAGCTTCAATTCACCCCTCCACTTT. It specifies CASKVSSFNSPLHF.

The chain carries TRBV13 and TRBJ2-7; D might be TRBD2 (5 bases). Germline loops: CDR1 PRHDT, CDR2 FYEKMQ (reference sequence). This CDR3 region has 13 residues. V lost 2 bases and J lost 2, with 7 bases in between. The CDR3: CASSLTGAYEQYF. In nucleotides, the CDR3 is TGTGCCAGCAGCTTAACCGGGGCCTACGAGCAGTACTTC.

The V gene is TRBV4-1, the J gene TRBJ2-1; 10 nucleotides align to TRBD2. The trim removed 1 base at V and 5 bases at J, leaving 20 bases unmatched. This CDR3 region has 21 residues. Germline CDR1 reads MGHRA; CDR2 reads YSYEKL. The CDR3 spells CASSQVPLVAGGRPFHNEQFF. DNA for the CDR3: TGCGCCAGCAGCCAAGTACCGCTAGTAGCGGGGGGCCGCCCTTTCCACAATGAGCAGTTCTTC.

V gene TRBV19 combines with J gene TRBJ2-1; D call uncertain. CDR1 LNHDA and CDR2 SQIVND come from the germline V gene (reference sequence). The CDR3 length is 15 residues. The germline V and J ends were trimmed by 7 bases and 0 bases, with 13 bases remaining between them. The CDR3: CASTDDWRSYNEQFF. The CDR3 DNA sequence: TGTGCCAGTACCGATGACTGGCGCTCCTACAATGAGCAGTTCTTC.

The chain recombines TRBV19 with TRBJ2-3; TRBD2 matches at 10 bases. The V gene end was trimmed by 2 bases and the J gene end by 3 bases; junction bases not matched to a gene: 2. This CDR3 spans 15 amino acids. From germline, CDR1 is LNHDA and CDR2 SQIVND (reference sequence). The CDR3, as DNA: TGTGCCAGTAGTATAAAGCGGGGGGGGACAGATACGCAGTATTTT. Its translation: CASSIKRGGTDTQYF. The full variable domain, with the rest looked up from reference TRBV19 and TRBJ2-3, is DGGITQSPKYLFRKEGQNVTLSCEQNLNHDAMYWYRQDPGQGLRLIYYSQIVNDFQKGDIAEGYSVSREKKESFPLTVTSAQKNPTAFYLCASSIKRGGTDTQYFGPGTRLTVL.

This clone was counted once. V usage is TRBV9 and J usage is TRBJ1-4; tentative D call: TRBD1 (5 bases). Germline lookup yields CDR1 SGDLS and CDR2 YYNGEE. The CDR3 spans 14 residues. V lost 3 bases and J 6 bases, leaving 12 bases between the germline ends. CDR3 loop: CASSDPRGDEKLFF. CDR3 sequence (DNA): TGTGCCAGCAGCGACCCACGGGGGGATGAAAAACTGTTTTTT.

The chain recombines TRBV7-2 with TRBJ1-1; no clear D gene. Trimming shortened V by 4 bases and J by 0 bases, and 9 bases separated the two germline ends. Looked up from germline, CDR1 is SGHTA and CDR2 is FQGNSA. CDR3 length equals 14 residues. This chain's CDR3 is CASSSWTVNTEAFF. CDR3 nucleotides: TGTGCCAGCAGCTCCTGGACGGTGAACACTGAAGCTTTCTTT.

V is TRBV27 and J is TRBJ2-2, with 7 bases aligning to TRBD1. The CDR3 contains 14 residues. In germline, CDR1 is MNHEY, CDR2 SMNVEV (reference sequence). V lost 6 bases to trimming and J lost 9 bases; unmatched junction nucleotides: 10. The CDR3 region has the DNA TGTGCCAGCAGGCCATCGGGACAGCGTAGGGAGCTGTTTTTT. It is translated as CASRPSGQRRELFF.